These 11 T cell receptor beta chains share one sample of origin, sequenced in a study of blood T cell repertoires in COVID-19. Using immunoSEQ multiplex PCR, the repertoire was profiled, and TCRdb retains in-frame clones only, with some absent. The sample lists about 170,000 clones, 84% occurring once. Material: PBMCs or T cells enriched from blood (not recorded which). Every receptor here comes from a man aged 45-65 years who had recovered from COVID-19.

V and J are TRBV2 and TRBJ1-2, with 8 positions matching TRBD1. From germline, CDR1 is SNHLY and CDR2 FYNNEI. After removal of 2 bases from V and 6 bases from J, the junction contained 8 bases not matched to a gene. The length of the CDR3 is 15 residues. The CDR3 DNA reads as TGTGCCAGCAGTGAAAGGGACCCAGGGGGCGATGGCTACACCTTC. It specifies CASSERDPGGDGYTF.

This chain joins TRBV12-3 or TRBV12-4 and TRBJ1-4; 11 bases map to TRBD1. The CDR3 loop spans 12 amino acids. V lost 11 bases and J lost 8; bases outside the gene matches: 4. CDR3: CAVRDRGEKLFF. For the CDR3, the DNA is TGTGCCGTCCGGGACAGGGGGGAAAAACTGTTTTTT.

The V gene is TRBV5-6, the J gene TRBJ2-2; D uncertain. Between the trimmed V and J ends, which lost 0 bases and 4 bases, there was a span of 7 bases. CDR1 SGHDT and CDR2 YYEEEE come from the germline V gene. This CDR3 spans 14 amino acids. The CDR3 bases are TGTGCCAGCAGCTTGGACATGTCCACCGGGGAGCTGTTTTTT. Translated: CASSLDMSTGELFF.

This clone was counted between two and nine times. CDR3 sequence (DNA): TGTGCCAGCAGCTTAACGACAGGAAACACCATATATTTT. It codes for CASSLTTGNTIYF. This chain links TRBV7-2 with TRBJ1-3; D is unresolved. From germline, CDR1 is SGHTA and CDR2 FQGNSA. The CDR3 runs 13 residues. Trimming pared 2 bases from V and 4 bases from J, leaving 6 bases between. The complete variable domain, with remaining parts taken from reference TRBV7-2 and TRBJ1-3, reads GAGVSQSPSNKVTEKGKDVELRCDPISGHTALYWYRQSLGQGLEFLIYFQGNSAPDKSGLPSDRFSAERTGGSVSTLTIQRTQQEDSAVYLCASSLTTGNTIYFGEGSWLTVV.

The DNA of the CDR3 is TGTGCCAGCAGCTTAGTCGGTCAGGGGAATTCACCCCTCCACTTT. Its protein is CASSLVGQGNSPLHF. The genes are TRBV11-2 and TRBJ1-6; tentative D call: TRBD1 (6 bases). The CDR3 has 15 residues. The germline CDR1 and CDR2 sequences are SGHAT and FQNNGV. Trimming cost V 1 base and J 7 bases, with 11 bases left between them.

The CDR3 loop reads CASSYRARGSTDTQYF. For the CDR3, the DNA is TGTGCCAGCAGTTACCGGGCCAGGGGAAGCACAGATACGCAGTATTTT. The rearrangement links TRBV6-5 to TRBJ2-3, with D possibly matching TRBD1 (6 bases). Trimming pared 2 bases from V and 0 bases from J, leaving 12 bases between. The CDR3 has 16 amino acids. CDR1 and CDR2 from the germline V gene are MNHEY and SVGAGI.

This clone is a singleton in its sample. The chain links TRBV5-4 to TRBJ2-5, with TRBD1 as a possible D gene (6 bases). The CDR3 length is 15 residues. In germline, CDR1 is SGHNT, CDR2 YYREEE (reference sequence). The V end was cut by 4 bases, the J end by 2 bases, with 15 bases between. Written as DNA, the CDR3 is TGTGCCAGCAGCACAAGGACAGTGGGTCAAGAGACCCAGTACTTC. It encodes CASSTRTVGQETQYF.

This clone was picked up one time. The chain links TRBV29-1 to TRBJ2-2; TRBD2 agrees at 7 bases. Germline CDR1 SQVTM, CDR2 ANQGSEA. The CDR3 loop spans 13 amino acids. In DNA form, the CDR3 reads TGCGTCGGGCGGGGGACCTTCACCGGGGAGCTGTTTTTT. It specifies CVGRGTFTGELFF.

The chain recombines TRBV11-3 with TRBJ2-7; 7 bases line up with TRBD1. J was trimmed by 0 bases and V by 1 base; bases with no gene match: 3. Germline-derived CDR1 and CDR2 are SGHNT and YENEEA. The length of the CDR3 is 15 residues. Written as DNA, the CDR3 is TGTGCCAGCAGCTTAGGTGGGACAGACTCCTACGAGCAGTACTTC. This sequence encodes CASSLGGTDSYEQYF.

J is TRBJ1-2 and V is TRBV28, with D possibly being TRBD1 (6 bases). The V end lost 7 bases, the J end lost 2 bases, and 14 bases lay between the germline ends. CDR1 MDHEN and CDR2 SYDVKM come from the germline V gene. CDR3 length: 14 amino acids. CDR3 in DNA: TGTGCCAGCAAGGAGCAGGGGATAAACTATGGCTACACCTTC. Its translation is CASKEQGINYGYTF.

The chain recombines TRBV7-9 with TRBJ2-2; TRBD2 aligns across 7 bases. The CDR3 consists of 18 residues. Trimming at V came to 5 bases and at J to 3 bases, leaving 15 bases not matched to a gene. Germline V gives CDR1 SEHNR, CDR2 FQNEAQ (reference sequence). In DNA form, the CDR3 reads TGTGCCAGCAGCCCGAGAATAGGGATCCGGGGGGACACCGGGGAGCTGTTTTTT. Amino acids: CASSPRIGIRGDTGELFF. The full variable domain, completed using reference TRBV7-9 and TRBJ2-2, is DTGVSQNPRHKITKRGQNVTFRCDPISEHNRLYWYRQTLGQGPEFLTYFQNEAQLEKSRLLSDRFSAERPKGSFSTLEIQRTEQGDSAMYLCASSPRIGIRGDTGELFFGEGSRLTVL.